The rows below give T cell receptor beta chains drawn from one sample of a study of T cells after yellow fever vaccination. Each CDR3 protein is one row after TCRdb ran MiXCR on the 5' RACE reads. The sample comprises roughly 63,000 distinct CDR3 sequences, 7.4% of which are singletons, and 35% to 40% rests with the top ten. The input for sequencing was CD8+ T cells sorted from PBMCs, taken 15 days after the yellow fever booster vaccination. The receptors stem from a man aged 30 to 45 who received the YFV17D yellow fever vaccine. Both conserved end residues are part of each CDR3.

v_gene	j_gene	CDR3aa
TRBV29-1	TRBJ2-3	CSVETSGGVRDTQYF
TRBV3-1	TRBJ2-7	CASSPETSWTGEQYF
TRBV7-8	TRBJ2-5	CASSLPGGPGETQYF
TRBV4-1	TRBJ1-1	CASSHEQGMRTEAFF
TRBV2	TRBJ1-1	CASNPSGGVVAFF
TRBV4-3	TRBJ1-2	CASSQSEGLSGYTF
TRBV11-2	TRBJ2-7	CASSPPGGVEQYF
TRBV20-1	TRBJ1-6	CSARLGAYNSPLHF
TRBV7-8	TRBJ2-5	CASSFAHGGGRTPETQYF
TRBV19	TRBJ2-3	CASTLAGSTDTQYF
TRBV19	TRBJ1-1	CASKGPNTEAFF
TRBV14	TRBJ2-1	CASTRTGGSQNEQFF
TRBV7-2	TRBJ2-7	CASSSHYEQYF
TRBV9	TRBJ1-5	CASSVEAIGGPQHF
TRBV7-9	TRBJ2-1	CASSLEGSGSRNEQFF
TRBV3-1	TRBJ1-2	CASSQDRQGRLYGYTF
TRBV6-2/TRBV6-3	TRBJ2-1	CASSYKLAGGPDEQFF
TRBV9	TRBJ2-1	CASSVGWIAYNEQFF
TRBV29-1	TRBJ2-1	CSVDTSGSTDEQFF
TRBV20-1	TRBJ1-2	CSALDYGYTF
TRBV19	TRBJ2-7	CASSRGQGITYEQYF
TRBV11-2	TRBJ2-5	CASTIQTTSGREVETQYF
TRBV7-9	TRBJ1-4	CASSLWVSHATNEKLFF
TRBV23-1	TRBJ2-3	CASSQSRKVTDTQYF
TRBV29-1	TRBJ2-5	CSVEVFGVGETQYF
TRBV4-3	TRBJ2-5	CASSQAYLGQGLETQYF
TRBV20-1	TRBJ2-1	CSASGATFYEQFF
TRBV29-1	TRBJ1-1	CSGGGSDTEAFF
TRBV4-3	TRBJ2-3	CASSQGVTRADTQYF
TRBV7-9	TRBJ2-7	CASSPMSPPEQYF
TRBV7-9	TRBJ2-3	CASSLATAGPDTQYF
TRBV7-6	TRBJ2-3	CASSLVPRPADTQYF
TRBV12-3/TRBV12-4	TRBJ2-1	CASSITGGSYNEQFF
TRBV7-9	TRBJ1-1	CASSPTTGGGTEAFF
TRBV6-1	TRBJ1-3	CASLDSLSNTIYF
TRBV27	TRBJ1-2	CASSLRGAVGYTF